Listed below are T cell receptor beta chains from one sample, sequenced in a study of neurological immune-mediated disorders. One entry per CDR3 protein, called by TCRdb with MiXCR from the 5' RACE reads. The top ten clones hold around 6.8% of a sample with tens of thousands of distinct CDR3 sequences, approximately 5.2% of them seen once. Material for sequencing was PBMCs. The receptors were gathered from a man in his late teens or twenties with multiple sclerosis. The CDR3 runs from the conserved cysteine through the conserved F or W. The D gene is left open where the match is weak. Some rows mark clone size as missing; the rest say once, few, many or name a class of expanded clone.

J	D	V	size	CDR3	DNA
TRBJ2-5	TRBD2	TRBV20-1	many	CSANPTSGDQETQYF	TGCAGTGCTAATCCGACTAGCGGGGACCAAGAGACCCAGTACTTC
TRBJ1-3	-	TRBV20-1	many	CSARLFSGNTIYF	TGCAGTGCTCGACTGTTCTCTGGAAACACCATATATTTT
TRBJ2-3	-	TRBV7-7	medium-sized	CASSQGQPCTDTQYF	TGTGCTAGCAGCCAAGGACAGCCCTGCACAGATACGCAGTATTTT
TRBJ2-6	TRBD2	TRBV20-1	many	CSASTLAGGPSGANVLTF	TGCAGTGCTAGCACGCTAGCGGGGGGGCCGTCTGGGGCCAACGTCCTGACTTTC
TRBJ1-5	-	TRBV10-2	few	CASSERGRVSPQNF	TGCGCCAGCAGTGAGCGGGGAAGGGTCAGCCCCCAGAATTTT
TRBJ1-4	-	TRBV5-5	many	CASSLGPKDNEKLFF	TGTGCCAGCAGCTTGGGGCCCAAGGATAATGAAAAACTGTTTTTT
TRBJ1-2	-	TRBV14	many	CASSQDRVGGTGYTF	TGTGCCAGCAGCCAAGATCGCGTAGGCGGAACGGGCTACACCTTC
TRBJ1-5	-	TRBV5-5	many	CASSLTHSNQPQNF	TGTGCCAGCAGCTTAACGCATAGCAATCAGCCCCAGAATTTT
TRBJ2-7	-	TRBV12-3/TRBV12-4	many	CASSLVGAREQYF	TGTGCCAGCAGTTTGGTGGGAGCGCGCGAGCAGTACTTC
TRBJ2-2	-	TRBV5-5	-	CASSPRTTGELFF	TGTGCCAGCAGCCCTAGAACCACCGGGGAGCTGTTTTTT
TRBJ2-3	TRBD1	TRBV2	many	CASKRGQGGRTDTQYF	TGTGCCAGCAAGAGGGGACAGGGCGGACGCACAGATACGCAGTATTTT
TRBJ1-2	-	TRBV29-1	many	CSASTEFIYGYTF	TGCAGCGCTTCGACAGAGTTTATCTATGGCTACACCTTC